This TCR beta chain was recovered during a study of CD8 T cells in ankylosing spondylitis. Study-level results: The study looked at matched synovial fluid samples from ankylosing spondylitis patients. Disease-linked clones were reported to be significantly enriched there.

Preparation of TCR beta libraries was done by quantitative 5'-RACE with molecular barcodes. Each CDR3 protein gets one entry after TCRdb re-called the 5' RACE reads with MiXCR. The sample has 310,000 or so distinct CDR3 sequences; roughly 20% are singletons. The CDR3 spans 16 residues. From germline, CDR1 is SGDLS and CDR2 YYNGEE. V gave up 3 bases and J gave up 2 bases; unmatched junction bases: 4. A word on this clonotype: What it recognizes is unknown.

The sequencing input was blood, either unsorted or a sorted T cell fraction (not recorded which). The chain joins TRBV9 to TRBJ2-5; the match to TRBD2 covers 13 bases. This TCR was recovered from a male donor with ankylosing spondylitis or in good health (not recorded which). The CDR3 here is CASSGGLAGVQETQYF. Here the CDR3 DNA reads TGTGCCAGCAGCGGAGGACTAGCGGGGGTACAAGAGACCCAGTACTTC.